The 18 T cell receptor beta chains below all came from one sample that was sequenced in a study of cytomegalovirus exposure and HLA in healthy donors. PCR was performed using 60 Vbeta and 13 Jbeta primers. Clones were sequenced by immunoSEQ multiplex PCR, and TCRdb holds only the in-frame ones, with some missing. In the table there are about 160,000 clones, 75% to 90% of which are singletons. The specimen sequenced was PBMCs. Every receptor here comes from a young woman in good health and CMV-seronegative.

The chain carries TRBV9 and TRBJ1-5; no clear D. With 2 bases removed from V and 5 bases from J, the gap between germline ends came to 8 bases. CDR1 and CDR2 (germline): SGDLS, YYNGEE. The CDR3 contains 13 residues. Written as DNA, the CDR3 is TGTGCCAGCAGCGTTTCTCTTCATCAGCCCCAGCATTTT. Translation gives CASSVSLHQPQHF.

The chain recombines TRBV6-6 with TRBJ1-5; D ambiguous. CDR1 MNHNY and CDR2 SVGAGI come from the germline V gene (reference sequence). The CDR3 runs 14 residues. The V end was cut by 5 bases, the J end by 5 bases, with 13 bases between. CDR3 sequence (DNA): TGTGCCAGCAGTCCGTACGGAGGTTATCAGCCCCAGCATTTT. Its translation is CASSPYGGYQPQHF.

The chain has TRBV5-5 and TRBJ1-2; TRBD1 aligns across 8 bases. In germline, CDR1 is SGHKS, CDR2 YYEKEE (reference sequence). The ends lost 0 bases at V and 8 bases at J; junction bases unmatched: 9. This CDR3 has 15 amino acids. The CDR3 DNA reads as TGTGCCAGCAGCTTGGCGACAGGGACAGGAATCGGCTACACCTTC. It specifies CASSLATGTGIGYTF.

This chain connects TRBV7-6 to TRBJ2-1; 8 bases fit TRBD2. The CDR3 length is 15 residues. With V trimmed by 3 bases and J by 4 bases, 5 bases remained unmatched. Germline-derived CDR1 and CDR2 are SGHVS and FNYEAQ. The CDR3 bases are TGTGCCAGCAGCTTCGGGGGGGGAATATACAATGAGCAGTTCTTC. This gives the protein CASSFGGGIYNEQFF.

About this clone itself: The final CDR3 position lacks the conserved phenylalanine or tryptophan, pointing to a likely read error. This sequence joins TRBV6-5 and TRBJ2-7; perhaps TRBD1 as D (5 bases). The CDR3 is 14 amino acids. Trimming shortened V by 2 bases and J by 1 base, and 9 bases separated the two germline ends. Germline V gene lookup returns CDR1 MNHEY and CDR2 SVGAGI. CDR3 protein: CASSYETGSYEQYS. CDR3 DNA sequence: TGTGCCAGCAGTTACGAAACAGGTTCCTACGAGCAGTACTCC.

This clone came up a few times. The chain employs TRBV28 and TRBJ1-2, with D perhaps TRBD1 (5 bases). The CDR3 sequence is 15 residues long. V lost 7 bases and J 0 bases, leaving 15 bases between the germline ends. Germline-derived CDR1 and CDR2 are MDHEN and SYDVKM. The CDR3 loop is CASKVGGESNYGYTF. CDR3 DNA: TGTGCCAGCAAAGTGGGAGGGGAATCTAACTATGGCTACACCTTC.

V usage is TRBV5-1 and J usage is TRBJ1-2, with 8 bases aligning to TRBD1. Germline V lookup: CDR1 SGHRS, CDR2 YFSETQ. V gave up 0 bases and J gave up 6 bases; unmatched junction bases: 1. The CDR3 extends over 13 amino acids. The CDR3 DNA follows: TGCGCCAGCAGCTTGGTGGGACAGGATGGCTACACCTTC. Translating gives CASSLVGQDGYTF.

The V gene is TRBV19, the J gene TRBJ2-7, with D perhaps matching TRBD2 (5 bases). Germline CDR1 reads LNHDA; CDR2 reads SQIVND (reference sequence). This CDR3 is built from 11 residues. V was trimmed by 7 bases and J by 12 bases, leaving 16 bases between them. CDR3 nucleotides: TGTGCCAGTAACGGGGAAGGGCCCCCGTACTTC. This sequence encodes CASNGEGPPYF.

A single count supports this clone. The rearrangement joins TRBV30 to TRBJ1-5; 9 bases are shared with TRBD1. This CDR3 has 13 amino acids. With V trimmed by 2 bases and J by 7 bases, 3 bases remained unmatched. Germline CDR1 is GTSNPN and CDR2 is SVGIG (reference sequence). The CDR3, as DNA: TGTGCCTGGAGTACAGGGGGCAGGCAGCCCCAGCATTTT. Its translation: CAWSTGGRQPQHF. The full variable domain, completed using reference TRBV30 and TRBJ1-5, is SQTIHQWPATLVQPVGSPLSLECTVEGTSNPNLYWYRQAAGRGLQLLFYSVGIGQISSEVPQNLSASRPQDRQFILSSKKLLLSDSGFYLCAWSTGGRQPQHFGDGTRLSIL.

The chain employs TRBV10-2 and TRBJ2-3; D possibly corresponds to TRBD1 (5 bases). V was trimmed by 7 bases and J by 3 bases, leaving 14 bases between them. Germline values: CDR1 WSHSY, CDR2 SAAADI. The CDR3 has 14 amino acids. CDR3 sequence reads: CASTPGYGTDTQYF. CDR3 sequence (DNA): TGCGCCAGCACCCCAGGGTACGGGACAGATACGCAGTATTTT.

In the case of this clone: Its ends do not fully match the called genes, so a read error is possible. This CDR3 reads CASGYSSGNEAFF. CDR3 in DNA: TGTGCCAGCGGTTACTCGTCCGGTAATGAAGCTTTCTTT. J is TRBJ1-1 and V is TRBV6-5; D gene unclear. This CDR3 is 13 amino acids long. Looked up from germline, CDR1 is MNHEY and CDR2 is SVGAGI.

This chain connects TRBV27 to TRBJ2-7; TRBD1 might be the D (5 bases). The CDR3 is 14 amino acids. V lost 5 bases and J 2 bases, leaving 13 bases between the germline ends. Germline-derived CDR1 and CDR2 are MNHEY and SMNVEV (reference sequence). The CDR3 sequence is CASSKGYRAYEQYF. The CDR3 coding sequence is TGTGCCAGCAGTAAGGGGTACCGGGCCTACGAGCAGTACTTC.

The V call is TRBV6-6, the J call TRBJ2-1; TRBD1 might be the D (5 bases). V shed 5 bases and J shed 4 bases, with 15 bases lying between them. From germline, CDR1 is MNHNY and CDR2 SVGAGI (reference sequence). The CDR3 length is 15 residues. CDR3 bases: TGTGCCAGCAGTCGTGGACATCTTCGATACAATGAGCAGTTCTTC. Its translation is CASSRGHLRYNEQFF.

CDR3: CSAFITGELFF. DNA for the CDR3: TGCAGTGCTTTCATTACCGGGGAGCTGTTTTTT. The J gene is TRBJ2-2, the V gene TRBV20-1, with D unclear. Looked up from germline, CDR1 is DFQATT and CDR2 is SNEGSKA (reference sequence). The CDR3 extends over 11 amino acids. The V end was cut by 5 bases, the J end by 5 bases, with 6 bases between.

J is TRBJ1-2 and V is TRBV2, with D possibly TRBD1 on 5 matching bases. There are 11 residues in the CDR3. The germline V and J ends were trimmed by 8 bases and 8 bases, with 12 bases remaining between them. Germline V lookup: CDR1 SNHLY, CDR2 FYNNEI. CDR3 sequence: CASLGRGGYTF. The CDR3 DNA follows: TGTGCCAGCTTGGGAAGGGGCGGCTACACCTTC. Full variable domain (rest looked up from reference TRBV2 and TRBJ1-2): EPEVTQTPSHQVTQMGQEVILRCVPISNHLYFYWYRQILGQKVEFLVSFYNNEISEKSEIFDDQFSVERPDGSNFTLKIRSTKLEDSAMYFCASLGRGGYTFGSGTRLTVV.

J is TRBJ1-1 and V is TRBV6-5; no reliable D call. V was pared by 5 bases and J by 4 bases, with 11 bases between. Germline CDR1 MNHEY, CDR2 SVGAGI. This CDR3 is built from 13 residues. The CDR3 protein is CASSHRLSTEAFF. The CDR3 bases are TGTGCCAGCAGTCATCGACTGTCCACTGAAGCTTTCTTT.

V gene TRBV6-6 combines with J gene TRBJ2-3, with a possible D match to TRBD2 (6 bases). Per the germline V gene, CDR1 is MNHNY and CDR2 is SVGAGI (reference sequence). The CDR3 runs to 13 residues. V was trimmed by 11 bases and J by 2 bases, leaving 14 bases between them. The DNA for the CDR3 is TGTGCCGGGACTCGGACGGACACAGATACGCAGTATTTT. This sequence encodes CAGTRTDTDTQYF.

CDR3 sequence (DNA): TGTGCCAGCAGATCGGACAGGGAACCCATTCGACGAGCTAACTATGGCTACACCTTC. Its protein product is CASRSDREPIRRANYGYTF. The chain is built from TRBV27 and TRBJ1-2, with 8 bases lining up with TRBD1. The CDR3 totals 19 residues. Losses at the gene ends were 6 bases for V and 0 bases for J; bases not matched to a gene: 18. From germline, CDR1 is MNHEY and CDR2 SMNVEV (reference sequence).